The TCR beta chain under discussion was sequenced for a study of control samples from healthy donors and cancer patients. This clone has a handful of counts. Generated by immunoSEQ multiplex PCR, the TCRdb table keeps only in-frame clones and is missing some. The sample carries about 89,000 clones, roughly 84% recorded once. V shed 5 bases and J 6 bases; nucleotides not matched to a gene: 6. Germline V CDR1 and CDR2: WSHSY, SAAADI. The CDR3 extends over 15 amino acids. The TCR comes from a woman aged 40 to 50 in good health. The sequenced sample consisted of blood. The gene calls are TRBV10-2 and TRBJ2-1, with TRBD2 matching 11 bases. CDR3 sequence reads: CASSLTSGGTNEQFF. The DNA of the CDR3 is TGCGCCAGCAGTCTTACTAGCGGGGGAACCAATGAGCAGTTCTTC.